This T cell receptor (beta chain) derives from a study of blood T cell repertoires in COVID-19. For the study at large: PBMCs, B-cell-depleted T cells, or T cells provided the cDNA or gDNA that made up the material.

Here immunoSEQ multiplex PCR was the method, and the copy in TCRdb shows in-frame clones only, minus some. The table has tens of thousands of clones, 82% seen once; the top ten hold roughly 15%. V dropped 5 bases and J dropped 6; count of bases not matched to a gene: 7. This CDR3 is 15 amino acids long. Germline V gene data show CDR1 as SGHTA and CDR2 as FQGNSA. The receptor comes from a woman older than 75 with acute or convalescent COVID-19. The sample was peripheral blood. V usage is TRBV7-2 and J usage is TRBJ2-3, with 11 nucleotides matching TRBD2. CDR3: CASSVIAGGWDTQYF. CDR3 nucleotides: TGTGCCAGCAGCGTAATAGCGGGAGGGTGGGATACGCAGTATTTT.